This T cell receptor beta chain came from a study of monozygotic twins with inflammatory bowel disease. Every sample had its cDNA made across eight separate reactions. One entry per CDR3 protein, without DNA, is what TCRdb gives after re-calling the 5' RACE reads. The sample is made up of 80,000 or so distinct CDR3 sequences, and the top ten hold less than 8% of it. The source is a human donor with ulcerative colitis or Crohn's disease, or a healthy co-twin of an affected twin (not recorded which). Sequenced input: blood.

The CDR3 protein is CASSFRPTSSGNTIYF. This rearrangement joins TRBV12-3 or TRBV12-4 to TRBJ1-3. This CDR3 has 16 residues.